Listed below are T cell receptor beta chains from one sample, sequenced in a study of glioma-infiltrating T cells after dendritic cell vaccination. Clones were sequenced by immunoSEQ multiplex PCR, and TCRdb holds only the in-frame ones, with some missing. The data show about 67,000 clones, approximately 80% seen once. The starting material was blood, obtained before dendritic cell vaccination. The receptors were sampled from a human donor with glioblastoma. CDR3s include the opening cysteine and the closing phenylalanine or tryptophan. Fields, in order: J gene, clone size, V gene, CDR3 length, D gene, CDR3 protein, CDR3 DNA. A D gene is named only where the DNA matches it firmly. Some rows have no size entry. The others give once, few or many, or a class for an expanded clone.

>TRBJ2-3|NA|TRBV15|14|NA
CATQPRALTDTQYF
TGTGCCACTCAACCCAGGGCTTTGACAGATACGCAGTATTTT
>TRBJ2-3|NA|TRBV12-5|12|TRBD2
CASGLDVGLEHF
TGTGCTAGTGGTTTGGACGTGGGACTAGAGCATTTT
>TRBJ2-5|NA|TRBV5-4|13|NA
CASSSDKQETQYF
TGTGCCAGCAGCTCCGACAAGCAGGAGACCCAGTACTTC
>TRBJ1-1|NA|TRBV5-1|14|NA
CASSLTGMNTEAFF
TGCGCCAGCAGCTTAACGGGAATGAACACTGAAGCTTTCTTT
>TRBJ1-2|once|TRBV11-2|13|TRBD1
CASSPQGDYGYTF
TGTGCCAGCAGTCCTCAGGGGGACTATGGCTACACCTTC
>TRBJ1-6|NA|TRBV5-1|14|TRBD1
CASSSTGTDSPLHF
TGCGCCAGCAGCTCGACAGGGACAGATTCACCCCTCCACTTT
>TRBJ2-2|NA|TRBV6-5|15|TRBD1
CASSSQGAGTGELFF
TGTGCCAGCAGTTCCCAGGGGGCAGGAACCGGGGAGCTGTTTTTT
>TRBJ1-1|once|TRBV10-3|14|NA
CATGLHIGNTEAFF
TGTGCCACCGGACTTCATATCGGGAACACTGAAGCTTTCTTT
>TRBJ2-1|NA|TRBV9|17|TRBD2
CASSVPLGTSGGNEQFF
TGTGCCAGCAGCGTCCCCCTTGGGACTAGCGGGGGGAATGAGCAGTTCTTC
>TRBJ2-5|once|TRBV2|12|NA
CASSVGRETQYF
TGTGCCAGCAGTGTTGGCAGAGAGACCCAGTACTTC
>TRBJ1-2|NA|TRBV11-2|15|TRBD1
CASTLDRGVDYGYTF
TGTGCCAGCACCTTAGACAGGGGAGTCGACTATGGATACACCTTC
>TRBJ2-3|NA|TRBV7-8|16|TRBD2
CASSTTSGGATDTQYF
TGTGCCAGCAGCACGACTAGCGGGGGGGCAACAGATACGCAGTATTTT
>TRBJ2-7|NA|TRBV14|13|NA
CASSQGEGGEQYF
TGTGCCAGCAGCCAAGGTGAGGGCGGCGAGCAGTACTTC
>TRBJ1-5|NA|TRBV9|15|NA
CASSDSGSPDQPQHF
TGTGCCAGCAGCGATTCCGGGAGTCCGGATCAGCCCCAGCATTTT
>TRBJ2-5|NA|TRBV14|13|NA
CASSQGLRETQYF
TGTGCCAGCAGCCAAGGTCTGAGAGAGACCCAGTACTTC
>TRBJ1-1|NA|TRBV4-2|14|NA
CASSQGQGNTEAFF
TGTGCCAGCAGCCAAGGGCAGGGTAACACTGAAGCTTTCTTT
>TRBJ2-2|NA|TRBV7-6|14|NA
CASSYDPQAGELFF
TGTGCCAGCAGCTACGACCCCCAGGCCGGGGAGCTGTTTTTT
>TRBJ2-4|NA|TRBV6-6|15|NA
CASLRQTLAKNIQYF
TGTGCCAGCCTAAGACAGACCTTAGCCAAAAACATTCAGTACTTC
>TRBJ1-1|NA|TRBV5-6|13|NA
CASSLGRRTEAFF
TGTGCCAGCAGCTTGGGGAGGAGAACTGAAGCTTTCTTT
>TRBJ1-1|NA|TRBV2|14|NA
CASSEGRVQIEAFF
TGTGCCAGCAGTGAAGGCCGGGTACAAATCGAAGCTTTCTTT
>TRBJ1-5|NA|TRBV5-1|16|TRBD1
CASSLEGPQGGQPQHF
TGCGCCAGCAGCTTGGAAGGTCCACAGGGGGGTCAGCCCCAGCATTTT
>TRBJ2-5|NA|TRBV5-1|16|TRBD1
CASSAPGQGGEETQYF
TGCGCCAGCAGCGCACCGGGACAGGGAGGCGAGGAGACCCAGTACTTC
>TRBJ1-1|NA|TRBV10-3|14|NA
CAISGVTENTEAFF
TGTGCCATCAGTGGCGTGACAGAGAACACTGAAGCTTTCTTT
>TRBJ2-1|NA|TRBV7-9|12|NA
CASSLGGQEQFF
TGTGCCAGCAGCTTAGGTGGTCAGGAGCAGTTCTTC
>TRBJ2-1|few|TRBV19|16|TRBD2
CASSIVTSGGDNEQFF
TGTGCCAGTAGTATAGTAACTAGCGGGGGCGACAATGAGCAGTTCTTC
>TRBJ2-5|NA|TRBV9|14|NA
CASSVGGGQETQYF
TGTGCCAGCAGCGTAGGAGGGGGACAAGAGACCCAGTACTTC
>TRBJ2-7|NA|TRBV5-4|12|NA
CASSLGGYEQYF
TGTGCCAGCAGCTTGGGAGGCTACGAGCAGTACTTC
>TRBJ2-4|NA|TRBV7-2|16|NA
CASSVVGSGTKNIQYF
TGTGCCAGCAGCGTTGTAGGGTCAGGGACCAAAAACATTCAGTACTTC
>TRBJ2-1|NA|TRBV5-1|16|TRBD1
CASSLDSGRGLNEQFF
TGCGCCAGCAGCTTGGATTCGGGCAGGGGGCTCAATGAGCAGTTCTTC
>TRBJ2-7|NA|TRBV27|13|NA
CASSFQFSYEQYF
TGTGCCAGCAGTTTTCAGTTTTCCTACGAGCAGTACTTC
>TRBJ2-5|NA|TRBV10-3|13|TRBD1
CATLDRVDETQYF
TGTGCCACCCTCGACAGGGTGGATGAGACCCAGTACTTC
>TRBJ1-1|once|TRBV5-1|15|TRBD1
CASKESTGRNTEAFF
TGCGCCAGTAAAGAATCGACAGGGCGGAACACTGAAGCTTTCTTT
>TRBJ1-2|NA|TRBV15|14|NA
CATSRSRGGYGYTF
TGTGCCACCAGCAGAAGCAGGGGTGGCTATGGCTACACCTTC
>TRBJ1-4|NA|TRBV4-2|15|NA
CASSQEGGTNEKLFF
TGTGCCAGCAGCCAAGAGGGGGGGACTAATGAAAAACTGTTTTTT
>TRBJ1-4|NA|TRBV6-1|14|NA
CASSELRSNEKLFF
TGTGCCAGCAGTGAACTACGGAGTAATGAAAAACTGTTTTTT
>TRBJ2-1|NA|TRBV27|17|NA
CASSSLGGQGLHNEQFF
TGTGCCAGCAGCTCGTTGGGTGGGCAGGGCCTCCACAATGAGCAGTTCTTC
>TRBJ1-2|once|TRBV28|16|TRBD1
CASSIPWTGGNYGYTF
TGTGCCAGCAGTATACCGTGGACAGGGGGAAACTATGGCTACACCTTC
>TRBJ2-1|NA|TRBV27|14|TRBD1
CASSLTGVYNEQFF
TGTGCCAGCAGTTTAACAGGGGTGTACAATGAGCAGTTCTTC
>TRBJ2-7|NA|TRBV14|15|TRBD2
CASSQAPSGGVAQYF
TGTGCCAGCAGCCAAGCCCCCAGCGGGGGGGTTGCGCAGTACTTC
>TRBJ2-7|NA|TRBV29-1|13|NA
CSVVPGESYEQYF
TGCAGCGTTGTCCCAGGGGAGTCCTACGAGCAGTACTTC
>TRBJ2-2|NA|TRBV11-2|17|TRBD2
CASSLDRASGLAGELFF
TGTGCCAGCAGCTTAGATCGGGCTAGCGGGCTCGCCGGGGAGCTGTTTTTT
>TRBJ2-1|NA|TRBV5-1|13|NA
CASSRAEGDEQFF
TGCGCCAGCAGCCGAGCTGAGGGAGATGAGCAGTTCTTC
>TRBJ1-3|few|TRBV5-6|15|NA
CASSLLRDTGNTIYF
TGTGCCAGCAGCTTGTTACGGGACACGGGAAACACCATATATTTT
>TRBJ2-7|NA|TRBV5-6|15|NA
CASSSREGRSWEQYF
TGTGCCAGCAGCTCCCGCGAGGGTCGGTCCTGGGAGCAGTACTTC
>TRBJ2-7|NA|TRBV6-5|11|NA
CASMAGIEQYF
TGTGCCAGCATGGCAGGGATCGAGCAGTACTTC
>TRBJ1-3|NA|TRBV11-2|15|NA
CASSLRGQIGNTIYF
TGTGCCAGCAGCTTACGCGGACAGATCGGAAACACCATATATTTT
>TRBJ2-5|NA|TRBV7-7|14|NA
CASSLDSPQETQYF
TGTGCTAGCAGCTTAGATTCCCCTCAAGAGACCCAGTACTTC
>TRBJ2-1|NA|TRBV4-2|17|TRBD2
CASSQEGTSGGAVEQFF
TGTGCCAGCAGCCAAGAAGGGACTAGCGGGGGGGCCGTTGAGCAGTTCTTC
>TRBJ1-3|NA|TRBV7-3|16|TRBD1
CASSSTGDNSGNTIYF
TGTGCCAGCAGCTCGACAGGGGATAACTCTGGAAACACCATATATTTT
>TRBJ1-5|NA|TRBV10-1|18|TRBD1
CASSYPTGVMESNQPQHF
TGCGCCAGCAGTTATCCGACAGGGGTCATGGAGAGCAATCAGCCCCAGCATTTT
>TRBJ1-1|NA|TRBV6-6|13|NA
CASSRDRNTEAFF
TGTGCCAGCAGTCGCGACAGGAACACTGAAGCTTTCTTT
>TRBJ2-1|NA|TRBV30|16|TRBD1
CAWSGDRGPNHNEQFF
TGTGCCTGGAGCGGGGACAGGGGGCCTAACCACAATGAGCAGTTCTTC
>TRBJ1-2|NA|TRBV4-3|15|NA
CASSQDYGAGYGYTF
TGCGCCAGCAGCCAAGACTACGGAGCGGGGTATGGCTACACCTTC
>TRBJ1-2|NA|TRBV12-5|14|TRBD1
CASGEPGQGNGYTF
TGTGCTAGTGGAGAACCCGGACAGGGGAATGGCTACACCTTC
>TRBJ2-7|NA|TRBV5-1|15|NA
CASSLGRGRVYEQYF
TGCGCCAGCAGCTTGGGTAGGGGAAGGGTCTACGAGCAGTACTTC